This T cell receptor beta chain originates from a study of control samples from healthy donors and cancer patients. Trimming cost V 0 bases and J 5 bases, with 7 bases left between them. The CDR3 sequence is 13 residues long. Germline V gene sequence: CDR1 SGHTA, CDR2 FQGTGA. Assay: immunoSEQ multiplex PCR; the TCRdb copy retains only in-frame clones and omits some. The sample consists of 65,000 to 80,000 clones, roughly 90% of them appearing once. This rearrangement joins TRBV7-3 to TRBJ2-5; D remains unclear. The sample comprised PBMCs. This receptor was identified in a woman aged 55-70 years with head and neck cancer. CDR3 sequence (DNA): TGTGCCAGCAGCTTAACTCCGGAGGAGACCCAGTACTTC. As protein: CASSLTPEETQYF.